This T cell receptor beta chain appears in the sequencing data of a study of blood T cells in healthy people across ages. The authors ran a second PCR of about 7 to 11 cycles using a sample-barcoded 5' primer and a J-beta primer mix. A single record per CDR3 protein comes from TCRdb applying MiXCR to the 5' RACE reads. The table includes approximately 730,000 distinct CDR3 sequences, roughly 53% detected once. Findings of the study overall: Those diversity estimates obtained from one million T cells were thought to be underestimates. Per-million-T-cell TCR beta diversity fell roughly linearly with age.

Concerning this clonotype: Its cognate antigen is unknown.

The total RNA that was extracted per sample amounted to at least 5 micrograms. The clonotype was recovered from a man older than 75 in good health. The sequencing sample was made of blood.

CDR3 loop: CASSQTPLAGRDADTQYF. In DNA, the CDR3 is TGTGCCAGCAGCCAGACCCCCCTAGCGGGAAGGGACGCAGATACGCAGTATTTT. The chain uses TRBV9 and TRBJ2-3; 9 bases are a match to TRBD2. Germline loops: CDR1 SGDLS, CDR2 YYNGEE. The CDR3 consists of 18 residues. J lost 4 bases, V lost 4 bases, and 16 bases had no gene match.